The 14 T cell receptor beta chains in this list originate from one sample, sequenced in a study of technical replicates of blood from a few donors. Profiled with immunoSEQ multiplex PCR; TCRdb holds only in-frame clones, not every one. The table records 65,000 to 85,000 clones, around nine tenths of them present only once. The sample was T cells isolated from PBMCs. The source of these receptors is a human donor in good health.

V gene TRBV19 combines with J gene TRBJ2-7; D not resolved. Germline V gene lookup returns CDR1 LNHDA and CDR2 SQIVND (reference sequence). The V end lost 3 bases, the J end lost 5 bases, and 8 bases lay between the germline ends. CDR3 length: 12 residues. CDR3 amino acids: CASSMAQNEQYF. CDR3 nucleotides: TGTGCCAGTAGTATGGCCCAGAACGAGCAGTACTTC.

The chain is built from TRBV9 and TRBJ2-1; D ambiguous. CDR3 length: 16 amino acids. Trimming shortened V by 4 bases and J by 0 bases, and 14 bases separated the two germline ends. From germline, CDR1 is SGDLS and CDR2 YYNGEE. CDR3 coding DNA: TGTGCCAGCAGCAGTATCAGCTGGAGCTCCTACAATGAGCAGTTCTTC. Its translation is CASSSISWSSYNEQFF.

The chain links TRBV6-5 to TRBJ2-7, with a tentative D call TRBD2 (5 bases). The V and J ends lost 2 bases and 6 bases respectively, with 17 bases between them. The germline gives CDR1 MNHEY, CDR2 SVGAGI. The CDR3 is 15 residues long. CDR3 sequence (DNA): TGTGCCAGCAGTTACGTTGCGGGTGGGAATTTCGAGCAGTACTTC. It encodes CASSYVAGGNFEQYF.

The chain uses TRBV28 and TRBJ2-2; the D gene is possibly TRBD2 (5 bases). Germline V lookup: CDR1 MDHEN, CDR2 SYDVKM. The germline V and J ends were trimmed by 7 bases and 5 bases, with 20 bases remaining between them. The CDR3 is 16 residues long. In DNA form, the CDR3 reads TGTGCCAGCAATTCAATCGGGGTAGCAGGAACCGGGGAGCTGTTTTTT. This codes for CASNSIGVAGTGELFF.

CDR3 sequence: CASSDTAGALETQYF. CDR3 coding DNA: TGTGCCAGCAGTGACACAGCGGGAGCACTCGAGACCCAGTACTTC. The genes are TRBV6-1 and TRBJ2-5; 8 positions agree with TRBD2. V dropped 3 bases and J dropped 5; count of bases not matched to a gene: 8. This CDR3 has 15 amino acids. Germline V gene data show CDR1 as MNHNS and CDR2 as SASEGT.

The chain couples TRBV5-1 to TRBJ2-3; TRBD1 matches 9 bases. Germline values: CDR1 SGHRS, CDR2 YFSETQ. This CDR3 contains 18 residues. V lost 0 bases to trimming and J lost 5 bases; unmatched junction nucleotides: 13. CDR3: CASSLEFSGQGPVDTQYF. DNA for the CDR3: TGCGCCAGCAGCTTGGAGTTTTCGGGACAGGGTCCGGTAGATACGCAGTATTTT.

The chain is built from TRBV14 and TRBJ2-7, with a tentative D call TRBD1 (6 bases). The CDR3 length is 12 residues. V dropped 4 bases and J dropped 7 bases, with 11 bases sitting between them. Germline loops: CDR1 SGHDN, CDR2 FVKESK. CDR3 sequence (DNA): TGTGCCAGCAGCCCCAGGGGTCGAGAGCAGTACTTC. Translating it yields CASSPRGREQYF.

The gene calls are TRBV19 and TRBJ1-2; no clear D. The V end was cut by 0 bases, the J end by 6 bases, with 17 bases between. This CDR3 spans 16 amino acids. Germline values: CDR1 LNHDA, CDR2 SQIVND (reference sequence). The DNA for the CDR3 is TGTGCCAGTAGTATAGATTCTATCTCCAGGTCGAATGGCTACACCTTC. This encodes CASSIDSISRSNGYTF.

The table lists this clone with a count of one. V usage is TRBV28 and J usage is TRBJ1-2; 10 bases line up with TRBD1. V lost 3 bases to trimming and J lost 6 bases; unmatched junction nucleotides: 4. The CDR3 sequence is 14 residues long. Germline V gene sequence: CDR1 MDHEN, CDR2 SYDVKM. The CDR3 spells CASSFAGQGDGYTF. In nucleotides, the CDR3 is TGTGCCAGCAGTTTCGCCGGACAGGGGGATGGCTACACCTTC.

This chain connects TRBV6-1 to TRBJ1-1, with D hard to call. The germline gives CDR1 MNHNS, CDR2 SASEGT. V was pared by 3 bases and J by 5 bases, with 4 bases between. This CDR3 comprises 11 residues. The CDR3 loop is CASSDRTEAFF. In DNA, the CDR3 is TGTGCCAGCAGTGACAGGACTGAAGCTTTCTTT.

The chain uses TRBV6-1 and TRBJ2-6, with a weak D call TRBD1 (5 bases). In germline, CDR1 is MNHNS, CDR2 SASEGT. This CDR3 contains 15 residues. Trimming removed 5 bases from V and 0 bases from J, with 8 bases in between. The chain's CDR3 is CASSRDSSGANVLTF. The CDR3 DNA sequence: TGTGCCAGCAGTAGAGACAGCTCTGGGGCCAACGTCCTGACTTTC.

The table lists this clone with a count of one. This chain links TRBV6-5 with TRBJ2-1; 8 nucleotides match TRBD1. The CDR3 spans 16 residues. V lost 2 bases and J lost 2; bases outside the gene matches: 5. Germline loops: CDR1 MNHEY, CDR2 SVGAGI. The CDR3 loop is CASSYGDRLTYNEQFF. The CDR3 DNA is TGTGCCAGCAGTTACGGGGACAGGTTAACCTACAATGAGCAGTTCTTC.

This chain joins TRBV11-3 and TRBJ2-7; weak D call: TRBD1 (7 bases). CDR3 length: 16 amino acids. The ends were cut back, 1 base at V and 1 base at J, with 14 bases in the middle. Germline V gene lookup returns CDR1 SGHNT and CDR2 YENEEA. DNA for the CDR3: TGTGCCAGCAGCTTAGCGGCGGGACAGCCGTCCTACGAGCAGTACTTC. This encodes CASSLAAGQPSYEQYF.

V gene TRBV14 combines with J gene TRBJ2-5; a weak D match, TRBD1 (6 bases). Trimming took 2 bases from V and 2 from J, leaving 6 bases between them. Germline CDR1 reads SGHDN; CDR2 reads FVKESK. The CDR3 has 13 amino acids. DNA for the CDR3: TGTGCCAGCAGCCAACAGGGGCAAGAGACCCAGTACTTC. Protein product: CASSQQGQETQYF.